The 6 T cell receptor beta chains below all came from one sample that was sequenced in a study of blood T cells in healthy people across ages. Primers used in a second PCR of about 7 to 12 cycles were a sample-barcoded 5' primer and a J-beta primer mix. TCRdb re-called the 5' RACE reads through MiXCR, storing one row per CDR3 protein. The sample gives 800,000 to 950,000 distinct CDR3 sequences, about 44% of which show up once; over 10% is in the top ten. The specimen was blood. The receptors stem from a man aged 25 to 40 in good health.

This chain joins TRBV6-1 and TRBJ1-5; D is perhaps TRBD1 (5 bases). Germline lookup yields CDR1 MNHNS and CDR2 SASEGT. The CDR3 sequence is 15 residues long. The V end was cut by 10 bases, the J end by 5 bases, with 21 bases between. CDR3 sequence: CAITAGTVVYQPQHF. DNA for the CDR3: TGTGCCATCACCGCCGGGACTGTGGTCTATCAGCCCCAGCATTTT.

This clonotype was recorded only once. The chain is built from TRBV6-2 or TRBV6-3 and TRBJ2-1, with a possible D match to TRBD2 (5 bases). V lost 5 bases to trimming and J lost 7 bases, with 21 bases between them. Germline values: CDR1 MNHEY, CDR2 SVGEGT. The CDR3 has 16 residues. The CDR3 reads CASSVPAGEGWNEQFF. In DNA form, the CDR3 reads TGTGCCAGCAGTGTACCCGCGGGCGAGGGCTGGAATGAGCAGTTCTTC.

This clonotype was seen repeatedly, ten times or more. Relative to the germline gene, one junction end is altered; a read error may explain this. V usage is TRBV7-3 and J usage is TRBJ2-1; D gene uncertain. Germline V gene sequence: CDR1 SGHTA, CDR2 FQGTGA. The CDR3 runs to 12 residues. The CDR3 DNA follows: TGCGCCAGCAGCCTAAATAGCAATGAGCAGTTCTTC. Its translation: CASSLNSNEQFF. Full variable domain (rest looked up from reference TRBV7-3 and TRBJ2-1): GAGVSQTPSNKVTEKGKYVELRCDPISGHTALYWYRQSLGQGPEFLIYFQGTGAADDSGLPNDRFFAVRPEGSVSTLKIQRTERGDSAVYLCASSLNSNEQFFGPGTRLTVL.

Of note for this clonotype: A single base separates this from a much larger clone, so it may be a read error. The missing conserved phenylalanine or tryptophan at the end of this CDR3 makes a read error likely. The chain is built from TRBV6-2 or TRBV6-3 and TRBJ2-7, with D possibly matching TRBD1 (6 bases). The germline CDR1 and CDR2 sequences are MNHEY and SVGEGT. The CDR3 spans 15 residues. The V end was cut by 2 bases, the J end by 3 bases, with 14 bases between. CDR3 in DNA: TGTGCCAGCAGTTACAGCGGTGGACAGAGCTACGAGCAGTACTAC. This sequence encodes CASSYSGGQSYEQYY.

The CDR3 nucleotides are TGTGCCAGCAGCCTCAGCTGGACTAGCGGGGGGGCGTACAATGAGCAGTTCTTC. This sequence encodes CASSLSWTSGGAYNEQFF. The chain is built from TRBV6-2 or TRBV6-3 and TRBJ2-1, with TRBD2 matching 15 bases. J lost 4 bases, V lost 6 bases, and 10 bases had no gene match. The germline CDR1 and CDR2 sequences are MNHEY and SVGEGT. The CDR3 spans 18 residues.

The J gene is TRBJ1-1, the V gene TRBV6-1; D unresolved. V lost 6 bases to trimming and J lost 1 base, with 12 bases between them. CDR1 and CDR2 (germline): MNHNS, SASEGT. This CDR3 has 14 residues. The CDR3 region has the DNA TGTGCCAGCAGCGTCTTGGACGGGAACACTGAAGCTTTCTTT. Its protein is CASSVLDGNTEAFF.